Listed here are 27 T cell receptor beta chains from one sample, sequenced in a study of T cells in Graves' hyperthyroidism and ophthalmopathy. What was amplified from RNA transcripts were TCR beta CDR3 regions. Primed by the HTBI set, a first-round RT-PCR was run on the TCR CDR3. TCRdb re-called the multiplex PCR reads with MiXCR, one entry per CDR3 protein. The data contain roughly 380,000 distinct CDR3 sequences, roughly an eighth of them singletons. Sequenced material: blood. These receptors were obtained from a woman between 18 and 29 years old with Graves' hyperthyroidism.

This clonotype was seen ten or more times. The chain combines TRBV9 with TRBJ2-1; no clear D. The V gene's germline CDR1 is SGDLS and CDR2 YYNGEE. V dropped 0 bases and J dropped 0 bases, with 7 bases sitting between them. This CDR3 is 15 amino acids long. The CDR3 sequence: CASSVGVSSYNEQFF. The CDR3 DNA reads as TGTGCCAGCAGCGTAGGGGTGAGCTCCTACAATGAGCAGTTCTTC.

The gene calls are TRBV4-1 and TRBJ2-1; 7 bases line up with TRBD2. Germline CDR1 and CDR2: MGHRA and YSYEKL. This CDR3 has 16 amino acids. Trimming cost V 4 bases and J 8 bases; bases outside gene matches: 14. The CDR3 is CASSPSPAGVRDEQFF. CDR3 DNA: TGCGCCAGCAGCCCCAGTCCGGCGGGAGTTCGGGATGAGCAGTTCTTC.

This clonotype was counted at least ten times. This chain joins TRBV28 and TRBJ2-5; 8 positions agree with TRBD1. With 4 bases clipped from V and 1 base from J, the junction kept 8 bases outside the gene matches. Germline CDR1 reads MDHEN; CDR2 reads SYDVKM. The CDR3 totals 16 residues. CDR3 nucleotide sequence: TGTGCCAGCAGTTCGAAGCACAGGGGGTTCCAAGAGACCCAGTACTTC. This translates into CASSSKHRGFQETQYF.

The gene calls are TRBV29-1 and TRBJ2-1; D is perhaps TRBD2 (6 bases). The CDR3 runs to 17 residues. Trimming stripped 3 bases from V and 0 bases from J, with 18 bases between. Germline-derived CDR1 and CDR2 are SQVTM and ANQGSEA. DNA of the CDR3: TGCAGCGTTGAGTCCGGAGGGGATACGAGCTCCTACAATGAGCAGTTCTTC. It translates to CSVESGGDTSSYNEQFF.

This clonotype has a count of ten or more. The J gene is TRBJ2-1, the V gene TRBV30; 11 bases agree with TRBD2. V was clipped by 3 bases and J by 4 bases; unmatched bases: 5. The CDR3 has 15 amino acids. Germline CDR1 and CDR2: GTSNPN and SVGIG (reference sequence). This CDR3 is CAWSAGLAVYNEQFF. The CDR3 DNA reads TGTGCCTGGAGCGCGGGACTAGCGGTTTACAATGAGCAGTTCTTC.

This clonotype was detected many times. This chain joins TRBV20-1 and TRBJ2-1; D possibly corresponds to TRBD1 (6 bases). Germline CDR1 and CDR2: DFQATT and SNEGSKA (reference sequence). This CDR3 has 16 residues. V dropped 0 bases and J dropped 12 bases, with 24 bases sitting between them. The chain's CDR3 is CSARDPGWGRTMRQFF. The CDR3 region has the DNA TGCAGTGCTAGAGATCCAGGGTGGGGGCGTACAATGAGGCAGTTCTTC.

Notes on this clonotype: A much larger clonotype is one base distant, so this may be a read error. CDR3 loop: CASSSVRERYF. The CDR3 DNA follows: TGTGCCAGCAGTTCAGTCAGGGAGAGGTACTTC. The V gene is TRBV28, the J gene TRBJ2-5, with D possibly called TRBD1 or TRBD2 (5 bases each). Germline CDR1 is MDHEN and CDR2 is SYDVKM. V lost 4 bases, J lost 13 bases, and 13 bases lay in between. The CDR3 has 11 amino acids.

This clonotype was found many times. The chain recombines TRBV20-1 with TRBJ2-7; D is unresolved. With 0 bases removed from V and 0 bases from J, the gap between germline ends came to 12 bases. Germline V gene data show CDR1 as DFQATT and CDR2 as SNEGSKA (reference sequence). The CDR3 covers 15 residues. The CDR3 DNA sequence: TGCAGTGCTAGAGATCTTACGGTCAGCTCCTACGAGCAGTACTTC. This encodes CSARDLTVSSYEQYF.

This clonotype has more than one count but fewer than ten. This chain uses TRBV29-1 with TRBJ1-2; the match to TRBD1 covers 7 bases. CDR1 is SQVTM, CDR2 ANQGSEA, per germline. This CDR3 region has 13 residues. V lost 7 bases, J lost 3 bases, and 8 bases stayed unmatched. The CDR3 is CSARQGTDYGYTF. The CDR3 DNA is TGCAGCGCGCGACAGGGAACTGACTATGGCTACACCTTC.

This clonotype has only a few counts. The rearrangement uses TRBV4-1 and TRBJ1-5; TRBD1 is a possible D gene (6 bases). The V and J ends lost 3 bases and 3 bases respectively, with 9 bases between them. Germline CDR1 is MGHRA and CDR2 is YSYEKL. CDR3 size: 14 residues. The DNA of the CDR3 is TGCGCCAGCAGCCATCCAGGGGTCAATCAGCCCCAGCATTTT. Translated: CASSHPGVNQPQHF.

The chain employs TRBV28 and TRBJ2-3, with TRBD2 matching over 13 bases. V shed 6 bases, J shed 6 bases, and the junction held 6 bases outside the gene matches. The CDR3 spans 15 residues. Germline V gene sequence: CDR1 MDHEN, CDR2 SYDVKM. This CDR3 reads CASSERTSGSDTQYF. In DNA form, the CDR3 reads TGTGCCAGCAGCGAAAGGACTAGCGGGAGCGATACGCAGTATTTT. Full variable domain (missing parts from reference TRBV28 and TRBJ2-3): DVKVTQSSRYLVKRTGEKVFLECVQDMDHENMFWYRQDPGLGLRLIYFSYDVKMKEKGDIPEGYSVSREKKERFSLILESASTNQTSMYLCASSERTSGSDTQYFGPGTRLTVL.

The chain carries TRBV28 and TRBJ2-6; 11 positions match TRBD1. Germline assignment: CDR1 MDHEN and CDR2 SYDVKM. The CDR3 covers 17 residues. With 5 bases clipped from V and 0 bases from J, the junction kept 3 bases outside the gene matches. CDR3 bases: TGTGCCAGCAGTGGGACAGGGGGATTCTCTGGGGCCAACGTCCTGACTTTC. It is translated as CASSGTGGFSGANVLTF.

The chain links TRBV24-1 to TRBJ2-1, with 9 bases that match TRBD1. Losses at the gene ends were 8 bases for V and 5 bases for J; bases not matched to a gene: 3. The CDR3 is 13 amino acids. The germline V gene has CDR1 KGHDR and CDR2 SFDVKD. The CDR3 bases are TGTGCCACCATTCGGACAGGGGACAATGAGCAGTTCTTC. As protein: CATIRTGDNEQFF.

This clonotype showed up many times. The chain carries TRBV4-1 and TRBJ1-1; D possibly corresponds to TRBD1 (5 bases). V gave up 0 bases and J gave up 1 base, with 18 bases separating them. The germline V gene encodes CDR1 MGHRA and CDR2 YSYEKL. This CDR3 contains 18 residues. CDR3 in DNA: TGCGCCAGCAGCCAAGATCGGGAGGGGTCGGGCGGGAACACTGAAGCTTTCTTT. It is translated as CASSQDREGSGGNTEAFF.

V gene TRBV6-1 combines with J gene TRBJ2-1; D may match TRBD1 or TRBD2 (5 bases each). The CDR3 sequence is 14 residues long. Trimming took off 6 bases at V and 7 bases at J, with 16 bases between the two ends. The germline gives CDR1 MNHNS, CDR2 SASEGT. CDR3 sequence (DNA): TGTGCCAGCAGCCTTGGGGGATTCGTAAATGAGCAGTTCTTC. Protein: CASSLGGFVNEQFF.

This clonotype was counted at least ten times. The V and J genes are TRBV11-2 and TRBJ2-1, with unresolved D. The germline V and J ends were trimmed by 1 base and 5 bases, with 9 bases remaining between them. The length of the CDR3 is 14 residues. The germline CDR1 and CDR2 sequences are SGHAT and FQNNGV. CDR3 region: CASSLVAWDNEQFF. Written as DNA, the CDR3 is TGTGCCAGCAGCTTAGTGGCGTGGGACAATGAGCAGTTCTTC. Full variable domain (remainder filled in from reference TRBV11-2 and TRBJ2-1): EAGVAQSPRYKIIEKRQSVAFWCNPISGHATLYWYQQILGQGPKLLIQFQNNGVVDDSQLPKDRFSAERLKGVDSTLKIQPAKLEDSAVYLCASSLVAWDNEQFFGPGTRLTVL.

At least ten counts were recorded for this clonotype. The rearrangement links TRBV5-5 to TRBJ1-5; D remains unclear. This CDR3 is built from 14 residues. Looked up from germline, CDR1 is SGHKS and CDR2 is YYEKEE (reference sequence). V lost 0 bases and J 7 bases, leaving 11 bases between the germline ends. The DNA for the CDR3 is TGTGCCAGCAGCTTGGAGCAGGTGGGACAGCCCCAGCATTTT. Translated: CASSLEQVGQPQHF.

The table lists this clonotype with many counts. This chain uses TRBV28 with TRBJ2-1; the D is unclear. V was cut by 2 bases and J by 9 bases, with 8 bases left in between. Per germline, CDR1 MDHEN and CDR2 SYDVKM. CDR3 length: 12 residues. In nucleotides, the CDR3 is TGTGCCAGCAGTTTAGAGTGGGGTGAGCAGTTCTTC. This gives the protein CASSLEWGEQFF. Using reference TRBV28 and TRBJ2-1 for the parts outside the CDR3, the full variable domain is DVKVTQSSRYLVKRTGEKVFLECVQDMDHENMFWYRQDPGLGLRLIYFSYDVKMKEKGDIPEGYSVSREKKERFSLILESASTNQTSMYLCASSLEWGEQFFGPGTRLTVL.

The chain joins TRBV7-2 to TRBJ2-6; possible D gene TRBD2, 5 bases. V gave up 6 bases and J gave up 2 bases, with 8 bases separating them. The V gene's germline CDR1 is SGHTA and CDR2 FQGNSA. The length of the CDR3 is 14 residues. The CDR3 spells CASRGVTGANVLTF. CDR3 DNA sequence: TGTGCCAGCAGGGGAGTAACTGGGGCCAACGTCCTGACTTTC.

This clonotype appeared many times. The chain couples TRBV27 to TRBJ2-5; D gene ambiguous. The CDR3 is 16 residues long. From germline, CDR1 is MNHEY and CDR2 SMNVEV (reference sequence). V lost 3 bases, J lost 5 bases, and 19 bases lay in between. CDR3 in amino acids: CASSFLSGSRRETQYF. The CDR3 bases are TGTGCCAGCAGTTTCCTGTCCGGGTCGCGGCGGGAGACCCAGTACTTC.

The chain recombines TRBV6-1 with TRBJ2-5, with 7 bases that match TRBD2. Per the germline V gene, CDR1 is MNHNS and CDR2 is SASEGT. The CDR3 spans 14 residues. After removal of 4 bases from V and 6 bases from J, the junction contained 8 bases not matched to a gene. The DNA for the CDR3 is TGTGCCAGCAGTGGAGGCGGGGGAGGACAGACCCAGTACTTC. Its translation: CASSGGGGGQTQYF.

This sequence joins TRBV9 and TRBJ2-6, with D unclear. Between the trimmed V and J ends, which lost 3 bases and 0 bases, there was a span of 16 bases. The CDR3 is 18 amino acids. Germline assignment: CDR1 SGDLS and CDR2 YYNGEE. CDR3 DNA sequence: TGTGCCAGCAGCGCCCAGTTCACACCGATCTCTGGGGCCAACGTCCTGACTTTC. Its protein product is CASSAQFTPISGANVLTF.

Turning to this clonotype: Just one base apart from a much larger clone, this may be a read error. The gene calls are TRBV20-1 and TRBJ1-1; 9 nucleotides match TRBD1. J lost 1 base, V lost 0 bases, and 6 bases had no gene match. CDR3 length: 16 residues. CDR1 is DFQATT and CDR2 is SNEGSKA in the germline V gene (reference sequence). CDR3 in amino acids: CSARDSATGGNTEAFF. CDR3 bases: TGCAGTGCTAGAGATTCAGCGACAGGGGGGAACACTGAAGCTTTCTTT.

The rearrangement uses TRBV29-1 and TRBJ1-3; no definite D call. V was pared by 1 base and J by 0 bases, with 16 bases between. CDR1 and CDR2 (germline): SQVTM, ANQGSEA. The CDR3 totals 17 residues. The CDR3 region is CSVEAPQYSLSGNTIYF. DNA of the CDR3: TGCAGCGTTGAAGCACCACAATATTCTCTCTCTGGAAACACCATATATTTT.

The table lists this clonotype with a few counts. The gene calls are TRBV28 and TRBJ2-2; TRBD1 agrees at 8 bases. Trimming removed 5 bases from V and 1 base from J; junction bases left unmatched: 12. This CDR3 contains 18 residues. Germline CDR1 is MDHEN and CDR2 is SYDVKM. CDR3 in DNA: TGTGCCAGCAGTCCCTTAGGGTCGGGGACAGGGAACACCGGGGAGCTGTTTTTT. The encoded protein is CASSPLGSGTGNTGELFF.

About this clonotype itself: It may be a read error: a sequence one base away is much more abundant. V gene TRBV6-1 combines with J gene TRBJ1-4, with 7 nucleotides matching TRBD1. J lost 5 bases, V lost 6 bases, and 6 bases had no gene match. The germline V gene has CDR1 MNHNS and CDR2 SASEGT. CDR3 length: 14 residues. The CDR3 spells CASSQGDSNEKLFF. CDR3 coding DNA: TGTGCCAGCAGCCAGGGGGACAGCAATGAAAAACTGTTTTTT.

This clonotype was found a few times. The chain combines TRBV30 with TRBJ1-1; a possible D gene is TRBD1 (5 bases). Germline CDR1 is GTSNPN and CDR2 is SVGIG (reference sequence). The CDR3 has 16 residues. V dropped 8 bases and J dropped 0 bases, with 22 bases sitting between them. This CDR3 reads CAQYRGAGIMNTEAFF. CDR3 nucleotide sequence: TGTGCCCAATACCGTGGGGCTGGGATTATGAACACTGAAGCTTTCTTT.